The T cell receptor beta chain under discussion was sequenced for a study of cytomegalovirus exposure and HLA in healthy donors. It was with 60 Vbeta and 13 Jbeta primers that the PCR ran. Using immunoSEQ multiplex PCR, the repertoire was profiled, and TCRdb retains in-frame clones only, with some absent. The table has about 170,000 clones, around two thirds seen once. V was shortened by 5 bases and J by 11 bases, with 19 bases between the two germline ends. This CDR3 contains 14 residues. The germline CDR1 and CDR2 sequences are SSHAT and FNYEAQ (reference sequence). Many counts were recorded for this clone.

The sequence was collected from a man in his forties in good health and CMV-seronegative. The sequenced material came from PBMCs. The V gene is TRBV7-7, the J gene TRBJ1-5; D not resolved. CDR3 DNA: TGTGCCAGCAGCACCCGACACCCAAAAATGGCCCAGCATTTT. It is translated as CASSTRHPKMAQHF. The full variable domain, in which reference TRBV7-7 and TRBJ1-5 provide the parts outside the CDR3, is GAGVSQSPRYKVTKRGQDVTLRCDPISSHATLYWYQQALGQGPEFLTYFNYEAQPDKSGLPSDRFSAERPEGSISTLTIQRTEQRDSAMYRCASSTRHPKMAQHFGDGTRLSIL.